The clone carrying this TCR beta chain was counted once. No antigen is known for it. CDR1 and CDR2 (germline): SGHAT, FQNNGV. The V gene end was trimmed by 5 bases and the J gene end by 5 bases; junction bases not matched to a gene: 6. This CDR3 contains 15 residues. The sample originates from a study of blood T cells in healthy people across ages. Whole-study results and caveats: Older individuals had lower TCR beta diversity per million T cells (the decline was roughly linear).

Every donor contributed about 10 milliliters of peripheral blood by blood draw. A second PCR, run for about 7 to 11 cycles, used a sample-barcoded 5' primer plus a J-beta primer mix. TCRdb used MiXCR to reprocess the 5' RACE reads, holding one entry per CDR3 protein. Here the sample spans about 780,000 distinct CDR3 sequences, around half being singletons. Sample: blood. The chain carries TRBV11-2 and TRBJ1-4; 9 nucleotides align to TRBD1. The source of this sequence is an elderly man in good health. CDR3 sequence: CASSIGTGKNEKLFF. The CDR3 DNA reads TGTGCCAGCAGCATAGGGACAGGGAAAAATGAAAAACTGTTTTTT.